The T cell receptor beta chain described here comes from a study of blood T cell repertoires in COVID-19. Study-wide context: Spain, Italy and the United States supplied samples that represented acute and convalescent COVID-19. The cDNA or gDNA used as material had been derived from T cells, B-cell-depleted T cells, or PBMCs.

V was pared by 1 base and J by 0 bases, with 14 bases between. Germline-derived CDR1 and CDR2 are LGHNT and FRNRAP. The CDR3 length is 17 residues. Study processing details: Reference gene primer amplification gave estimated nucleated cell counts. Produced via immunoSEQ multiplex PCR; TCRdb's table is partial and in-frame only. The DNA was the basis for D and trimming; V, J and clone size are from that table. The table records 35,000 to 50,000 clones, around 83% of them present only once. The chain carries TRBV12-5 and TRBJ2-3; no reliable D call. The TCR comes from an elderly woman with acute or convalescent COVID-19. Sequencing was performed on peripheral blood. CDR3 protein: CASGLDGARSSTDTQYF. In nucleotides, the CDR3 is TGTGCTAGTGGTTTGGACGGAGCAAGATCTAGCACAGATACGCAGTATTTT.